This T cell receptor (beta chain) appears in the sequencing data of a study of yellow fever vaccine responses in identical twins. MiXCR was run by TCRdb on the RT-PCR reads, yielding one entry per CDR3 protein. This table has more than 4,500 distinct CDR3 sequences, over 65% appearing once. This CDR3 has 14 amino acids. Between the trimmed V and J ends, which lost 1 base and 4 bases, there was a span of 9 bases. CDR1 is SGHNT, CDR2 YENEEA, per germline. Sample: T cells from blood (PBMCs), unsorted or a sorted subset (not recorded which), taken before or after yellow fever vaccination (not recorded which). The genes are TRBV11-3 and TRBJ2-3, with a weak D call TRBD2 (5 bases). This sequence originates from a young woman who received the yellow fever vaccine. The CDR3 protein is CASSLGGWPDTQYF. In nucleotides, the CDR3 is TGTGCCAGCAGCTTAGGAGGGTGGCCAGATACGCAGTATTTT. Combining the CDR3 with reference TRBV11-3 and TRBJ2-3 gives the whole variable domain EAGVVQSPRYKIIEKKQPVAFWCNPISGHNTLYWYLQNLGQGPELLIRYENEEAVDDSQLPKDRFSAERLKGVDSTLKIQPAELGDSAVYLCASSLGGWPDTQYFGPGTRLTVL.